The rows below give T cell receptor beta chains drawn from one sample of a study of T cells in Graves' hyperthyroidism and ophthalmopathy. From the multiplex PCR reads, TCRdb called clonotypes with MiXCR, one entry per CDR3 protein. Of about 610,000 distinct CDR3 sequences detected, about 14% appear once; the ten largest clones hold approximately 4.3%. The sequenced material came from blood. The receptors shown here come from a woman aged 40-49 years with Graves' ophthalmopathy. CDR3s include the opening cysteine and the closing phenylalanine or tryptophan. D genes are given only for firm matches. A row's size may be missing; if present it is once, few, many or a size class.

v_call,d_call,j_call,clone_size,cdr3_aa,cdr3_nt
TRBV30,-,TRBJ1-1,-,CAWSVRGFRGTEAFF,TGTGCCTGGAGTGTACGAGGTTTTAGGGGCACTGAAGCTTTCTTT
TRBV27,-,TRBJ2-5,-,CASSLSAPWGETQYF,TGTGCCAGCAGTTTATCGGCACCCTGGGGGGAGACCCAGTACTTC
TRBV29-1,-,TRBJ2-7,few,CSVVRDSYEQYF,TGCAGCGTTGTCCGGGACTCCTACGAGCAGTACTTC
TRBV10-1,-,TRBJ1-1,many,CASSRGGPAEAFF,TGCGCCAGCAGTCGAGGGGGGCCTGCTGAAGCTTTCTTT
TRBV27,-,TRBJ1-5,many,CASSLTQHSFEPQHF,TGTGCCAGCAGTTTAACCCAACACTCCTTTGAGCCCCAGCATTTT
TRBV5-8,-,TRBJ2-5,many,CASSSGTNQETQYF,TGTGCCAGCAGCTCCGGGACCAACCAAGAGACCCAGTACTTC
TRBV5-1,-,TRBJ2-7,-,CASSPSALQGNEQYF,TGCGCCAGCAGCCCATCCGCTCTACAGGGTAACGAGCAGTACTTC
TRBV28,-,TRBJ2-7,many,CATATPRDEQYF,TGTGCCACAGCCACTCCCAGAGACGAGCAGTACTTC
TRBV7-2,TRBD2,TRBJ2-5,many,CASSLATSVQETQYF,TGTGCCAGCAGCTTAGCGACTAGCGTCCAAGAGACCCAGTACTTC
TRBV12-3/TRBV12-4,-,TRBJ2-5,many,CASTPDPPEPSGETQYF,TGTGCCAGCACCCCGGACCCACCGGAACCAAGCGGAGAGACCCAGTACTTC
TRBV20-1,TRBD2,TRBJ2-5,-,CSFIAGDQETQYF,TGCAGCTTTATAGCGGGAGATCAGGAGACCCAGTACTTC
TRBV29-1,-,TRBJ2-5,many,CSVIPEGQGETQYF,TGCAGCGTAATCCCCGAGGGGCAGGGAGAGACCCAGTACTTC
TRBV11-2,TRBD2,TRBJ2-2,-,CASSSLTFSGSSTGELFF,TGTGCCAGCAGCTCCCTAACATTTAGCGGGAGTAGCACCGGGGAGCTGTTTTTT
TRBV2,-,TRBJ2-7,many,CASTYGPSYEQYF,TGTGCCAGCACTTACGGGCCATCCTACGAGCAGTACTTC
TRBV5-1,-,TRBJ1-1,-,CASSLVGHSNTEAFF,TGCGCCAGCAGCTTGGTGGGACATTCAAACACTGAAGCTTTCTTT
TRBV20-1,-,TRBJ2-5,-,CSARWGQETQYF,TGCAGTGCTAGGTGGGGCCAAGAGACCCAGTACTTC
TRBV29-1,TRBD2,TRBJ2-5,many,CSVASGDGKETQYF,TGCAGCGTTGCTAGCGGCGATGGAAAAGAGACCCAGTACTTC
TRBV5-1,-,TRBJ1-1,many,CASSLAPTRDTEAFF,TGCGCCAGCAGCTTGGCGCCTACCCGGGACACTGAAGCTTTCTTT
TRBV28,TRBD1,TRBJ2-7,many,CASSQDRVFYEQYF,TGTGCCAGCAGCCAGGACAGGGTCTTTTACGAGCAGTACTTC
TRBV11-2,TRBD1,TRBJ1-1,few,CASSLARQGTEAFF,TGTGCCAGCAGCTTAGCCCGACAGGGGACTGAAGCTTTCTTT
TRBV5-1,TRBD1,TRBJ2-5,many,CASSLAGQGAETQYF,TGCGCCAGCAGCTTGGCGGGACAGGGGGCAGAGACCCAGTACTTC
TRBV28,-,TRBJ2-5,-,CASESLGGGETQYF,TGTGCCAGCGAATCGCTCGGGGGTGGAGAGACCCAGTACTTC
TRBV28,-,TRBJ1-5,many,CASRPGGVNQPQHF,TGTGCCAGCAGACCCGGGGGGGTTAATCAGCCCCAGCATTTT
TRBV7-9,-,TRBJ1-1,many,CASSLNADTEAFF,TGTGCCAGCAGCTTAAACGCGGACACTGAAGCTTTCTTT
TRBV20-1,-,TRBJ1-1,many,CSARDGSYTEAFF,TGCAGTGCTAGAGATGGCTCATACACTGAAGCTTTCTTT
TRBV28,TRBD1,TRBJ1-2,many,CASSSTGGYGYTF,TGTGCCAGCAGTTCGACAGGGGGCTATGGCTACACCTTC
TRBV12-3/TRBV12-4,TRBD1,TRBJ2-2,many,CASSLSGGSGELFF,TGTGCCAGCAGTCTATCAGGGGGCAGCGGGGAGCTGTTTTTT
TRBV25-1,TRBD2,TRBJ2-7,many,CASSEWVSGRAGEQYF,TGTGCCAGCAGTGAATGGGTTAGCGGGAGGGCCGGTGAGCAGTACTTC
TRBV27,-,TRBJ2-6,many,CASSSGHVSGANVLTF,TGTGCCAGCAGTTCGGGACACGTCTCTGGGGCCAACGTCCTGACTTTC
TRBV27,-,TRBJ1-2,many,CASSWAGLGGGYGYGYTF,TGTGCCAGCAGTTGGGCAGGACTGGGGGGGGGCTATGGCTATGGCTACACCTTC
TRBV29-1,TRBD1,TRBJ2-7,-,CSVVIGQGFYEQYF,TGCAGCGTTGTTATCGGACAGGGTTTTTACGAGCAGTACTTC
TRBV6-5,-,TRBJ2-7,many,CASSYRDLRRQYF,TGTGCCAGCAGTTACCGGGACCTTCGGAGGCAGTACTTC
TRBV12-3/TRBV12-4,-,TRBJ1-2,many,CASDTGGSGQRDYGYTF,TGTGCCAGCGATACCGGGGGGTCAGGGCAGAGGGACTATGGCTACACCTTC